This T cell receptor beta chain derives from a study of blood T cell repertoires in COVID-19. Looking at the study overall: Researchers got acute and convalescent COVID-19 samples from the United States, Italy and Spain.

In the study's own analysis: Amplified reference gene primers provided the basis for estimating nucleated cell counts. The repertoire was sequenced with immunoSEQ multiplex PCR; TCRdb's copy has only in-frame clones and lacks some. That table is the source of V, J and clone size, and D and trimming were worked out from the DNA. This table holds tens of thousands of clones, approximately 83% found once. Trimming pared 1 base from V and 0 bases from J, leaving 12 bases between. The germline V gene has CDR1 SGHAT and CDR2 FQNNGV. The CDR3 length is 16 residues. This chain uses TRBV11-2 with TRBJ1-1; D remains ambiguous. The sequence was collected from a woman aged 60-70 years with acute or convalescent COVID-19. The sequenced sample was peripheral blood. The CDR3 here is CASSLASRSMNTEAFF. The CDR3 nucleotides read TGTGCCAGCAGCTTAGCTAGCAGGTCAATGAACACTGAAGCTTTCTTT.